This T cell receptor (beta chain) was recovered during a study of T cell repertoires in ileal Crohn's disease. Study-wide results and limits: Mucosal expansions were suggested to be mainly CD8 T cells.

As regards this clone: Its antigen is unknown.

The protocol was immunoSEQ multiplex PCR, while the TCRdb copy is restricted to in-frame clones and leaves out a portion. Of some 2,900 clones listed, around 79% are singletons. The time point denotes: inflamed ileum from the surgical specimen. This CDR3 region has 16 residues. Trimming pared 4 bases from V and 0 bases from J, leaving 13 bases between. Germline V CDR1 and CDR2: MDHEN, SYDVKM. This rearrangement joins TRBV28 to TRBJ2-4; D may be TRBD1 (6 bases). This TCR came from an adult with Crohn's disease. The specimen sequenced was ileal tissue. CDR3 coding DNA: TGTGCCAGCAGTTCAGCAGGGGCCTTAGCCAAAAACATTCAGTACTTC. It specifies CASSSAGALAKNIQYF. The entire variable domain, with the rest obtained from reference TRBV28 and TRBJ2-4, is as follows: DVKVTQSSRYLVKRTGEKVFLECVQDMDHENMFWYRQDPGLGLRLIYFSYDVKMKEKGDIPEGYSVSREKKERFSLILESASTNQTSMYLCASSSAGALAKNIQYFGAGTRLSVL.